Listed below are T cell receptor beta chains from one sample, sequenced in a study of blood T cell repertoires in COVID-19. The data were produced by immunoSEQ multiplex PCR, yet TCRdb's version contains in-frame clones alone and is incomplete. The table lists about 40,000 clones, about 88% of them singletons, with around a fifth in the top ten. What was sequenced was peripheral blood. Receptors were obtained from a man between 50 and 59 years old in a cohort sampled during active COVID-19. Each CDR3 is given with its conserved first and last residue. Fields, in order: clone size, J gene, D gene, V gene, CDR3 protein, CDR3 DNA. D genes are given only for firm matches. Size is omitted from some rows. Given values are once, few, many or a class for expanded clones.

. TRBJ2-5 . TRBV2 CASSEWGEYQETQYF TGTGCCAGCAGTGAATGGGGGGAGTACCAAGAGACCCAGTACTTC
. TRBJ2-1 TRBD2 TRBV4-3 CASSQDGVAGDEQFF TGCGCCAGCAGCCAAGATGGGGTAGCGGGGGATGAGCAGTTCTTC
. TRBJ1-4 . TRBV4-3 CASSQPGRTDEKLFF TGCGCCAGCAGCCAACCTGGTAGAACGGATGAAAAACTGTTTTTT
. TRBJ2-3 TRBD2 TRBV19 CASSAGLAGGLGPDTQYF TGTGCCAGTAGTGCGGGACTAGCGGGGGGCCTTGGCCCAGATACGCAGTATTTT
. TRBJ1-1 . TRBV4-1 CASSQGIGGGTEAFF TGCGCCAGCAGCCAAGGAATAGGGGGGGGCACTGAAGCTTTCTTT
. TRBJ2-1 TRBD2 TRBV4-1 CASSQVVAGGPFSNEQFF TGCGCCAGCAGCCAAGTCGTAGCGGGAGGGCCTTTCAGCAATGAGCAGTTCTTC
once TRBJ1-2 TRBD1 TRBV30 CAWSTGTEGYTF TGTGCCTGGAGCACCGGGACAGAAGGCTACACCTTC
. TRBJ1-2 TRBD1 TRBV14 CASSQVRTGEIYGYTF TGTGCCAGCAGCCAAGTAAGGACAGGGGAAATATATGGCTACACCTTC
. TRBJ1-1 . TRBV5-8 CASSWWGGRTTEAFF TGTGCCAGCAGCTGGTGGGGGGGGCGGACAACTGAAGCTTTCTTT
. TRBJ2-1 TRBD2 TRBV7-6 CASSLGTSEYNEQFF TGTGCCAGCAGCTTAGGGACTAGCGAGTACAATGAGCAGTTCTTC
. TRBJ2-2 . TRBV7-2 CATSFGELFF TGTGCCACCTCTTTCGGGGAGCTGTTTTTT
. TRBJ1-2 TRBD1 TRBV6-5 CASSSQGAVYNYGYTF TGTGCCAGCAGTTCACAGGGGGCAGTGTACAACTATGGCTACACCTTC
. TRBJ2-1 . TRBV24-1 CATSDAGLLVNEQFF TGTGCCACCAGTGATGCGGGACTCCTTGTCAATGAGCAGTTCTTC
. TRBJ1-6 TRBD1 TRBV7-2 CASSLDGTGGSPLHF TGTGCCAGCAGCTTAGACGGGACAGGGGGATCACCCCTCCACTTT
. TRBJ2-3 . TRBV7-7 CASSPIRWSTDTQYF TGTGCTAGCAGCCCCATCAGGTGGTCCACAGATACGCAGTATTTT
once TRBJ2-1 TRBD2 TRBV7-6 CASSLVAGALDEQFF TGTGCCAGCAGCTTAGTAGCGGGTGCGCTGGATGAGCAGTTCTTC
. TRBJ2-1 TRBD2 TRBV6-5 CASSYSASGVFNEQFF TGTGCCAGCAGTTACTCCGCTAGCGGGGTGTTTAATGAGCAGTTCTTC
. TRBJ2-1 TRBD2 TRBV2 CASRTSGGAGEQFF TGTGCCAGCCGGACTAGCGGGGGGGCCGGTGAGCAGTTCTTC
medium-sized TRBJ2-2 . TRBV24-1 CATSERDGTGELFF TGTGCCACCAGTGAACGGGATGGCACCGGGGAGCTGTTTTTT
once TRBJ2-3 . TRBV12-3/TRBV12-4 CASSPVTIDTQYF TGTGCCAGCAGTCCCGTGACAATAGATACGCAGTATTTT
. TRBJ2-7 TRBD1 TRBV27 CASSWGTGKDEQYF TGTGCCAGCAGTTGGGGGACAGGTAAAGACGAGCAGTACTTC
. TRBJ2-1 TRBD1 TRBV24-1 CATSDRTGNFNEQFF TGTGCCACCAGTGATAGGACAGGGAATTTCAATGAGCAGTTCTTC
. TRBJ2-2 TRBD1 TRBV19 CASSVGTGVAGELFF TGTGCCAGTAGTGTCGGGACAGGGGTCGCCGGGGAGCTGTTTTTT
. TRBJ2-5 . TRBV18 CASSPTSGRETQYF TGTGCCAGCTCACCAACAAGTGGGAGGGAGACCCAGTACTTC
. TRBJ2-5 TRBD2 TRBV19 CASSIVRGTSGRQETQYF TGTGCCAGTAGTATAGTTCGGGGGACTAGCGGGAGGCAAGAGACCCAGTACTTC
. TRBJ2-2 TRBD1 TRBV5-4 CASSLGDRGIVAGELFF TGTGCCAGCAGCTTGGGGGACAGGGGTATTGTCGCCGGGGAGCTGTTTTTT
. TRBJ1-6 . TRBV4-2 CASREKGRSYNSPLHF TGTGCCAGCAGGGAAAAGGGGCGCTCCTATAATTCACCCCTCCACTTT
. TRBJ2-2 . TRBV9 CASSSNTGELFF TGTGCCAGCAGCTCCAATACCGGGGAGCTGTTTTTT
. TRBJ2-1 TRBD1 TRBV7-3 CASSSDRNNEQFF TGTGCCAGCAGTTCGGACAGGAACAATGAGCAGTTCTTC
. TRBJ2-2 . TRBV7-9 CASRQSTVNTGELFF TGTGCCAGCAGACAATCGACAGTGAACACCGGGGAGCTGTTTTTT
. TRBJ2-1 . TRBV19 CASSFSIKRGGVESSYNEQFF TGTGCCAGTAGTTTCAGTATAAAGCGTGGGGGCGTAGAGAGCTCCTACAATGAGCAGTTCTTC
. TRBJ2-1 . TRBV12-2 CASRLRGGLAGSPHYNEQFF TGTGCAAGTCGCTTAAGGGGCGGACTAGCGGGTTCTCCGCATTACAATGAGCAGTTCTTC
. TRBJ2-5 TRBD1 TRBV7-3 CASSLTGQGYWETQYF TGTGCCAGCAGCTTAACGGGACAGGGGTACTGGGAGACCCAGTACTTC
. TRBJ2-1 TRBD2 TRBV3-1/TRBV3-2 CASEKGRELDNEQFF TGTGCCAGCGAAAAGGGGCGGGAGTTGGACAATGAGCAGTTCTTC
. TRBJ2-7 TRBD2 TRBV3-1/TRBV3-2 CASSPVGGAYEQYF TGTGCCAGCAGCCCGGTGGGGGGGGCCTACGAGCAGTACTTC
. TRBJ1-2 . TRBV4-2 CASSHEGVNYGYTF TGTGCCAGCAGCCACGAGGGGGTTAACTATGGCTACACCTTC
. TRBJ2-3 . TRBV27 CASSLSFREKFTDTQYF TGTGCCAGCAGTTTATCTTTCCGGGAGAAGTTCACAGATACGCAGTATTTT
. TRBJ2-1 . TRBV7-2 CAGGGGTMSNEQFF TGTGCCGGAGGGGGGGGAACGATGTCCAATGAGCAGTTCTTC
. TRBJ1-5 TRBD1 TRBV30 CAWSGRDRGKDQPQHF TGTGCCTGGAGTGGAAGGGACAGGGGAAAAGATCAGCCCCAGCATTTT
. TRBJ1-6 TRBD1 TRBV5-6 CASSLGGTGNSPLHF TGTGCCAGCAGCTTGGGCGGGACAGGGAATTCACCCCTCCACTTT
. TRBJ2-7 TRBD2 TRBV4-3 CASSLRLAGGPNSYEQYF TGCGCCAGCAGCCTTCGACTAGCGGGGGGGCCGAATTCCTACGAGCAGTACTTC
once TRBJ2-1 TRBD2 TRBV27 CASSLRGEAYNEQFF TGTGCCAGCAGTCTCCGGGGGGAGGCCTACAATGAGCAGTTCTTC
. TRBJ2-1 TRBD2 TRBV5-4 CASSSGTSGGPNEQFF TGTGCCAGCAGCTCCGGGACTAGCGGGGGTCCTAATGAGCAGTTCTTC
. TRBJ1-1 TRBD1 TRBV7-9 CASSLNPGQGGTEAFF TGTGCCAGCAGCTTAAATCCGGGACAGGGCGGCACTGAAGCTTTCTTT
. TRBJ1-1 . TRBV30 CAFLQGGTEAFF TGTGCCTTCCTCCAAGGGGGCACTGAAGCTTTCTTT
. TRBJ2-2 . TRBV28 CASSFLEGAAPNTGELFF TGTGCCAGCAGTTTCCTGGAGGGGGCCGCCCCGAACACCGGGGAGCTGTTTTTT
few TRBJ2-1 TRBD2 TRBV11-2 CATAGGYYNEQFF TGTGCCACCGCGGGGGGGTACTACAATGAGCAGTTCTTC
. TRBJ1-3 . TRBV30 CAWSRTFGNTIYF TGTGCCTGGAGTAGGACATTTGGAAACACCATATATTTT
. TRBJ1-2 TRBD1 TRBV6-2/TRBV6-3 CASSSTPTGGYGYTF TGTGCCAGCAGTTCCACCCCGACAGGGGGCTATGGCTACACCTTC
. TRBJ2-7 TRBD1 TRBV7-2 CASSLWGQPTYEQYF TGTGCCAGCAGCTTATGGGGACAGCCAACCTACGAGCAGTACTTC
. TRBJ2-1 TRBD2 TRBV11-1 CASAPSGGRAYNEQFF TGTGCCAGCGCCCCCTCGGGCGGGAGGGCTTACAATGAGCAGTTCTTC
. TRBJ1-1 . TRBV29-1 CSVARAAEAFF TGCAGCGTTGCGAGGGCTGCTGAAGCTTTCTTT
. TRBJ2-1 . TRBV6-5 CASSPSPANEQFF TGTGCCAGCAGTCCTTCGCCCGCGAATGAGCAGTTCTTC
. TRBJ1-2 . TRBV19 CASMGGAGGYTF TGTGCCAGTATGGGAGGGGCGGGTGGCTACACCTTC
. TRBJ1-3 . TRBV9 CASSVGGASGNTIYF TGTGCCAGCAGCGTGGGGGGGGCCTCTGGAAACACCATATATTTT